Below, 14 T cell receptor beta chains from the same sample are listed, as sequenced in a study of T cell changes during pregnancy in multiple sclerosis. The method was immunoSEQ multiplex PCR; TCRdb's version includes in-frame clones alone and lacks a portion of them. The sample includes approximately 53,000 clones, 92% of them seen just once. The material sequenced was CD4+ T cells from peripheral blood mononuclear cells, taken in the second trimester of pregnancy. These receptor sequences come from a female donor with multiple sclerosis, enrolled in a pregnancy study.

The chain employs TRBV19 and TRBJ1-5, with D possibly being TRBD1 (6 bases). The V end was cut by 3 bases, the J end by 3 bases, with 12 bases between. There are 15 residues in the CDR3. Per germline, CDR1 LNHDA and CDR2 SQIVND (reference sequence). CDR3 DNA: TGTGCCAGTAGTATCAATACAGGGATCAATCAGCCCCAGCATTTT. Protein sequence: CASSINTGINQPQHF.

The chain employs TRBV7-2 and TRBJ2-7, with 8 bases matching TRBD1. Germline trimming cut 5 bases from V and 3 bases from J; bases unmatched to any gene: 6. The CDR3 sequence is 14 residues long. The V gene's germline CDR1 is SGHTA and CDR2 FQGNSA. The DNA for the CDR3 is TGTGCCAGCAGCCTCTCCACAGGGGGCTACGAGCAGTACTTC. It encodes CASSLSTGGYEQYF.

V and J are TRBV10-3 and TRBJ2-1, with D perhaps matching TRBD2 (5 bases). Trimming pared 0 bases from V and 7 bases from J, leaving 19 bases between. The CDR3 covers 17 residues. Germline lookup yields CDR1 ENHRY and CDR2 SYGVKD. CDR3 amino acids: CAISESKGSVDWNEQFF. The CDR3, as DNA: TGTGCCATCAGTGAGTCGAAGGGCTCAGTGGACTGGAATGAGCAGTTCTTC.

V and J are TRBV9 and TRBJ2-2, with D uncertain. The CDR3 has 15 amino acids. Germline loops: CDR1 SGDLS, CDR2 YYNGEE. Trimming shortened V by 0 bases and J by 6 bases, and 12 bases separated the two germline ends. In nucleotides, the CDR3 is TGTGCCAGCAGCGTAGGCACAGATGGGTCCGGGGAGCTGTTTTTT. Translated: CASSVGTDGSGELFF.

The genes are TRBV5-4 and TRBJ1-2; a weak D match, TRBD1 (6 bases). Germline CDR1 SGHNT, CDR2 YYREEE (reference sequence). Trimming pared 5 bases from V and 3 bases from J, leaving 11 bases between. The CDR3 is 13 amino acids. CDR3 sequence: CASRFPGDYGYTF. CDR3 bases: TGTGCCAGCAGATTTCCAGGGGACTATGGCTACACCTTC. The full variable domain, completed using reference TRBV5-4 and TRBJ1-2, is ETGVTQSPTHLIKTRGQQVTLRCSSQSGHNTVSWYQQALGQGPQFIFQYYREEENGRGNFPPRFSGLQFPNYSSELNVNALELDDSALYLCASRFPGDYGYTFGSGTRLTVV.

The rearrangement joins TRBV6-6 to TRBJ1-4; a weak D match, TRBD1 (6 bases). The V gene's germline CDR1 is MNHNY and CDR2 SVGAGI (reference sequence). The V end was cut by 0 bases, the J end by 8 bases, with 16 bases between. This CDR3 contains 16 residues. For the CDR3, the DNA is TGTGCCAGCAGTTACTCGATGGGGGCGATGGAGGAAAAACTGTTTTTT. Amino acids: CASSYSMGAMEEKLFF.

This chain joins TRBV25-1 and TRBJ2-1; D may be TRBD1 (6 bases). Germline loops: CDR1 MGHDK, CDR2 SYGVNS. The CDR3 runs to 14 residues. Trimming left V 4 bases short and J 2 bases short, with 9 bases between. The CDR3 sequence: CASSAHRAYNEQFF. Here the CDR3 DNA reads TGTGCCAGCAGTGCACACAGGGCCTACAATGAGCAGTTCTTC.

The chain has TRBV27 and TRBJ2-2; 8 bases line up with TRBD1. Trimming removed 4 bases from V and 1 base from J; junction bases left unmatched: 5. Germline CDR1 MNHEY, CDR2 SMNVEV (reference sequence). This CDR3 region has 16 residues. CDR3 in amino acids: CASSSAGTGNTGELFF. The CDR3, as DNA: TGTGCCAGCAGTTCAGCCGGGACAGGGAACACCGGGGAGCTGTTTTTT.

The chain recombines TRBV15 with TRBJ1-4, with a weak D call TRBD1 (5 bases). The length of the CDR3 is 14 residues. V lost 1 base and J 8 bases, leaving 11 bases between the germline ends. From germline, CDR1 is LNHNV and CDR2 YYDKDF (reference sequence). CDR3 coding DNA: TGTGCCACCAGCAGAGGGAGGGGTGGCGAAAAACTGTTTTTT. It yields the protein CATSRGRGGEKLFF.

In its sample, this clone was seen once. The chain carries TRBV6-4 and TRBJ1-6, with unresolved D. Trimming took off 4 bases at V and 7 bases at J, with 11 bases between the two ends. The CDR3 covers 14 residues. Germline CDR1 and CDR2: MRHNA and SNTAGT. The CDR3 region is CASSGAPGNSPLHF. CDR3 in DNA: TGTGCCAGCAGTGGTGCGCCGGGGAATTCACCCCTCCACTTT.

Here the CDR3 DNA reads TGTGCCAGTAGTGAGGCGGGGACAGTACGCTACGAGCAGTACTTC. It codes for CASSEAGTVRYEQYF. This sequence joins TRBV19 and TRBJ2-7; D is perhaps TRBD1 (7 bases). The CDR3 runs to 15 residues. Per the germline V gene, CDR1 is LNHDA and CDR2 is SQIVND (reference sequence). Trimming removed 5 bases from V and 3 bases from J, with 17 bases in between.

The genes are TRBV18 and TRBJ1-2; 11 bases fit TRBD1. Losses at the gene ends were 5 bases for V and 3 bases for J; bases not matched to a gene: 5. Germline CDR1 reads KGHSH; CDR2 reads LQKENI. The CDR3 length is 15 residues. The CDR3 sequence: CASSSGQGVYYGYTF. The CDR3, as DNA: TGTGCCAGCTCATCGGGACAGGGGGTTTACTATGGCTACACCTTC. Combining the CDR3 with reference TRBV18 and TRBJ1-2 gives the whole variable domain NAGVMQNPRHLVRRRGQEARLRCSPMKGHSHVYWYRQLPEEGLKFMVYLQKENIIDESGMPKERFSAEFPKEGPSILRIQQVVRGDSAAYFCASSSGQGVYYGYTFGSGTRLTVV.

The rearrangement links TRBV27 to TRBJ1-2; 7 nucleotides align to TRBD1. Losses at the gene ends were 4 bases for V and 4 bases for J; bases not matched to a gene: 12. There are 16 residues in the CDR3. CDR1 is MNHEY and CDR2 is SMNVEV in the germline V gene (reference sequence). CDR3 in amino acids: CASSSTGAGSRYGYTF. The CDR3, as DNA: TGTGCCAGCAGTTCCACAGGGGCAGGATCCCGCTATGGCTACACCTTC.

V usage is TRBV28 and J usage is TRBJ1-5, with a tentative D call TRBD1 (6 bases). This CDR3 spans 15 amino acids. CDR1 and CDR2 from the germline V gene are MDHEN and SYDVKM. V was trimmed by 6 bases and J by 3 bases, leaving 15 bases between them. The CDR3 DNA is TGTGCCAGCAGCGGAGGACAGCCTTACAATCAGCCCCAGCATTTT. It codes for CASSGGQPYNQPQHF. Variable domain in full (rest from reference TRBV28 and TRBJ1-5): DVKVTQSSRYLVKRTGEKVFLECVQDMDHENMFWYRQDPGLGLRLIYFSYDVKMKEKGDIPEGYSVSREKKERFSLILESASTNQTSMYLCASSGGQPYNQPQHFGDGTRLSIL.